This TCR beta chain derives from a study of siplizumab effects on memory and regulatory T cells. The study's findings and limits: Fewer alloreactive sequences mapped to unstimulated CD4+ memory cells under siplizumab. Mappable alloreactive CD4+ clones came from Treg cells around 65% of the time on average with siplizumab, against 25% to 30% in controls. The diversity of naive T cells seemed greater than that of memory cells, and their alloresponse contribution seemed major. Roughly 75-97% of proliferating CD4+ or CD8+ clones lacked a naive or memory phenotype that could be assigned.

The protocol was immunoSEQ multiplex PCR, while the TCRdb copy is restricted to in-frame clones and leaves out a portion. The data hold about 9,600 clones, with about 46% observed a single time. On this clone: Its target is not known.

Researchers cocultured the mixed lymphocyte reaction cells at 37°C for 6 to 7 days. This CDR3 has 13 amino acids. Per the germline V gene, CDR1 is MNHEY and CDR2 is SVGAGI. The V end was cut by 7 bases, the J end by 7 bases, with 14 bases between. Source material: CFSE-low (dividing) CD8+ T cells sorted from an allogeneic mixed lymphocyte reaction. The receptor was isolated from a human donor in good health; the cells came from an allogeneic mixed lymphocyte reaction. The chain carries TRBV6-5 and TRBJ1-5; a weak D match, TRBD1 (5 bases). Written as DNA, the CDR3 is TGTGCCAGCACCGTAGTGGGGGTGCAGCCCCAGCATTTT. Translation gives CASTVVGVQPQHF.